The next 10 T cell receptor beta chains were all read from a single sample in a study of radiation and T cells in renal cell carcinoma. Time point indicated: baseline pretreatment blood. Stated treatment: 15 Gy SBRT to primary tumor, nephrectomy 4 weeks later. This table comes from immunoSEQ multiplex PCR, and its TCRdb copy is limited to in-frame clones, with some not included. This sample has some 120,000 clones; around 80% occur once, and the top ten carry around 3%. The starting material was blood, obtained from a patient whose treatment included radiotherapy and nephrectomy. All receptors come from a woman aged 55-70 years with renal cell carcinoma.

The chain carries TRBV6-6 and TRBJ1-2, with TRBD1 as a possible D gene (5 bases). Germline V gives CDR1 MNHNY, CDR2 SVGAGI (reference sequence). The CDR3 has 14 amino acids. Trimming cost V 6 bases and J 9 bases, with 20 bases left between them. In DNA, the CDR3 is TGTGCCAGCAGAACAGACACGGTTACAGGAAGCTACACCTTC. Protein: CASRTDTVTGSYTF.

The rearrangement joins TRBV2 to TRBJ2-7; D might be TRBD1 or TRBD2, each matching 5 bases. V lost 4 bases to trimming and J lost 5 bases, with 18 bases between them. The germline gives CDR1 SNHLY, CDR2 FYNNEI. The CDR3 sequence is 15 residues long. The CDR3 coding sequence is TGTGCCAGCAGTGGGGAGCTTTTAGTGGGGGACGAGCAGTACTTC. Translated: CASSGELLVGDEQYF. Combining the CDR3 with reference TRBV2 and TRBJ2-7 gives the whole variable domain EPEVTQTPSHQVTQMGQEVILRCVPISNHLYFYWYRQILGQKVEFLVSFYNNEISEKSEIFDDQFSVERPDGSNFTLKIRSTKLEDSAMYFCASSGELLVGDEQYFGPGTRLTVT.

CDR3 coding DNA: TGTGCCAGCAGTGATGTACGGGGTGGTGGCTACACCTTC. Translating gives CASSDVRGGGYTF. The chain carries TRBV2 and TRBJ1-2; D unclear. Germline V CDR1 and CDR2: SNHLY, FYNNEI. The CDR3 extends over 13 amino acids. Trimming pared 3 bases from V and 7 bases from J, leaving 12 bases between.

V is TRBV2 and J is TRBJ2-5; D remains unclear. Germline-derived CDR1 and CDR2 are SNHLY and FYNNEI. This CDR3 is 13 amino acids long. With 6 bases removed from V and 2 bases from J, the gap between germline ends came to 10 bases. CDR3 residues: CASRMDGQETQYF. CDR3 in DNA: TGTGCCAGCAGGATGGACGGGCAAGAGACCCAGTACTTC.

In this sample, this clone turned up a few times. The V call is TRBV28, the J call TRBJ1-6; D is uncertain. The CDR3 consists of 14 residues. Germline V lookup: CDR1 MDHEN, CDR2 SYDVKM. V lost 2 bases to trimming and J lost 7 bases, with 9 bases between them. The CDR3 DNA follows: TGTGCCAGCAGTTTAGGGGTTCTCAATTCACCCCTCCACTTT. Its protein product is CASSLGVLNSPLHF. Complete variable domain (other parts from reference TRBV28 and TRBJ1-6): DVKVTQSSRYLVKRTGEKVFLECVQDMDHENMFWYRQDPGLGLRLIYFSYDVKMKEKGDIPEGYSVSREKKERFSLILESASTNQTSMYLCASSLGVLNSPLHFGNGTRLTVT.

The chain joins TRBV27 to TRBJ1-6, with 9 bases matching TRBD1. The length of the CDR3 is 14 residues. Trimming took 4 bases from V and 8 from J; bases not matched to a gene: 3. CDR1 and CDR2 (germline): MNHEY, SMNVEV (reference sequence). In nucleotides, the CDR3 is TGTGCCAGCAGTTGGGGGACAGGGCATTCACCCCTCCACTTT. This gives the protein CASSWGTGHSPLHF.

The chain is built from TRBV5-1 and TRBJ2-2; the D call may be TRBD1 or TRBD2 (5 bases each). The V and J ends lost 0 bases and 5 bases respectively, with 8 bases between them. CDR1 and CDR2 from the germline V gene are SGHRS and YFSETQ. This CDR3 region has 14 residues. CDR3 sequence reads: CASSLDWGTGELFF. The CDR3 bases are TGCGCCAGCAGCTTGGATTGGGGGACCGGGGAGCTGTTTTTT.

The V gene is TRBV11-2, the J gene TRBJ2-7; 9 bases fit TRBD2. CDR3 length equals 16 residues. The trim removed 5 bases at V and 2 bases at J, leaving 10 bases unmatched. Per germline, CDR1 SGHAT and CDR2 FQNNGV. The CDR3 DNA reads as TGTGCCAGCAGCCCCATTAGCGGGGGTGATGCCTACGAGCAGTACTTC. Its protein is CASSPISGGDAYEQYF.

V and J are TRBV4-1 and TRBJ1-2; 8 bases match TRBD1. The CDR3 has 16 amino acids. V was pared by 0 bases and J by 4 bases, with 7 bases of the junction left unmatched. The germline gives CDR1 MGHRA, CDR2 YSYEKL. The CDR3 DNA is TGCGCCAGCAGCCAAGACCCGGGGGACAGGACCTATGGCTACACCTTC. It translates to CASSQDPGDRTYGYTF.

The chain employs TRBV5-1 and TRBJ1-1; TRBD1 is a possible D gene (6 bases). The germline V and J ends were trimmed by 4 bases and 1 base, with 14 bases remaining between them. Germline CDR1 is SGHRS and CDR2 is YFSETQ. The CDR3 consists of 15 residues. This CDR3 is CASSNRASWNTEAFF. The CDR3 DNA sequence: TGCGCCAGCAGCAACAGGGCCTCTTGGAACACTGAAGCTTTCTTT.